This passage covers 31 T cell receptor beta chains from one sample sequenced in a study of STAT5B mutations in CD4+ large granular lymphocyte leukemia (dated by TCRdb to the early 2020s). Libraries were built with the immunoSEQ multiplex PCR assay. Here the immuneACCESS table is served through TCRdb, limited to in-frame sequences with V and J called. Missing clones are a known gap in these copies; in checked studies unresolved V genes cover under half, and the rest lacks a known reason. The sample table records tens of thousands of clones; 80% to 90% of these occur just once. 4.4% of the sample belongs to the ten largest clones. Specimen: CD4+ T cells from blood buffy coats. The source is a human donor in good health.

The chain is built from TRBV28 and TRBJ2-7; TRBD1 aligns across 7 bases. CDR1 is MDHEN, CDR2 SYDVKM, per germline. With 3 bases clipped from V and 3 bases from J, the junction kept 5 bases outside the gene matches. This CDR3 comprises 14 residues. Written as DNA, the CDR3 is TGTGCCAGCAGTTTCCAGACAGGGCTCTACGAGCAGTACTTC. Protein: CASSFQTGLYEQYF.

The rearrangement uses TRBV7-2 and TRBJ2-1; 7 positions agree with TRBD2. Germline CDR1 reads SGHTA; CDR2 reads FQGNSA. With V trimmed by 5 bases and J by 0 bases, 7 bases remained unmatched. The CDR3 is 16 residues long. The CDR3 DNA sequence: TGTGCCAGCAGCGGGCAAGGCGGGAGCTCCTACAATGAGCAGTTCTTC. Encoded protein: CASSGQGGSSYNEQFF.

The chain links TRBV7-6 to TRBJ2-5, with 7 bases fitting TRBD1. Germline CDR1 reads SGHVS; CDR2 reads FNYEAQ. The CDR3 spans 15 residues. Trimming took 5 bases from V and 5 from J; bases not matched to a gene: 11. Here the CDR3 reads CASSLTGVEGETQYF. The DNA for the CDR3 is TGTGCCAGCAGCCTTACAGGGGTCGAGGGGGAGACCCAGTACTTC.

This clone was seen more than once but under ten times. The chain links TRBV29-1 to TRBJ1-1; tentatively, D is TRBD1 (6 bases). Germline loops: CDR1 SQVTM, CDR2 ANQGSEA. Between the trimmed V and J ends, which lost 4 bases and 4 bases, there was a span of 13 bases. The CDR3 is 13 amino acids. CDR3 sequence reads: CSVGGGRGTEAFF. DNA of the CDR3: TGCAGCGTTGGAGGGGGACGAGGCACTGAAGCTTTCTTT.

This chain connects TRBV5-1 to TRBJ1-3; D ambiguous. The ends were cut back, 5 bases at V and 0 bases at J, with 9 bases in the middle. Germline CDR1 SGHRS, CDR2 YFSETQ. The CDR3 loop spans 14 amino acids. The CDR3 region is CASSTGTSGNTIYF. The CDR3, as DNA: TGCGCCAGCAGTACCGGAACCTCTGGAAACACCATATATTTT.

The CDR3, as DNA: TGTGCCAGCAGCTTGAGGGCAGGGAACACCGGGGAGCTGTTTTTT. Its translation: CASSLRAGNTGELFF. The rearrangement joins TRBV5-4 to TRBJ2-2, with unresolved D. Trimming took off 1 base at V and 1 base at J, with 8 bases between the two ends. The CDR3 contains 15 residues. CDR1 and CDR2 from the germline V gene are SGHNT and YYREEE (reference sequence).

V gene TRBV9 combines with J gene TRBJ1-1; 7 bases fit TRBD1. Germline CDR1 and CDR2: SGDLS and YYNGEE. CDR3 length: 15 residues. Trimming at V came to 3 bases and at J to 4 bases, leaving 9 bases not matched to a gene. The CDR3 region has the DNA TGTGCCAGCAGCGCCTCGACAGGGCTGGGCACTGAAGCTTTCTTT. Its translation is CASSASTGLGTEAFF.

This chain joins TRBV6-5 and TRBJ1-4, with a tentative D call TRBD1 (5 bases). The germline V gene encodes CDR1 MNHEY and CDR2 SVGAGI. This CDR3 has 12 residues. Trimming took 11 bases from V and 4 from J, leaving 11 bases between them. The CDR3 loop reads CAVGLVNEKLFF. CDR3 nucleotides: TGTGCCGTGGGGCTGGTTAATGAAAAACTGTTTTTT.

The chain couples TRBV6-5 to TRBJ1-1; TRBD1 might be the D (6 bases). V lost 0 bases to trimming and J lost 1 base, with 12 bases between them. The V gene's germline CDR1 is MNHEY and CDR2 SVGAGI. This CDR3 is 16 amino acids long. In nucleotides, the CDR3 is TGTGCCAGCAGTTACTCGGGGGGCAGTCCGAACACTGAAGCTTTCTTT. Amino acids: CASSYSGGSPNTEAFF.

The CDR3 sequence is CASSYRGHTEAFF. In DNA form, the CDR3 reads TGTGCCAGCAGTTACAGGGGGCACACTGAAGCTTTCTTT. The rearrangement uses TRBV6-5 and TRBJ1-1; TRBD1 matches 7 bases. The CDR3 spans 13 residues. Germline assignment: CDR1 MNHEY and CDR2 SVGAGI. After removal of 2 bases from V and 3 bases from J, the junction contained 0 bases not matched to a gene.

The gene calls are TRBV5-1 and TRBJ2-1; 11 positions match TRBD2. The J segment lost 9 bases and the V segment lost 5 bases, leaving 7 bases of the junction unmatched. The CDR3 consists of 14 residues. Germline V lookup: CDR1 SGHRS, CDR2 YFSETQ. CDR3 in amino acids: CASRGTSGSVEQFF. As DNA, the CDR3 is TGCGCCAGCAGAGGTACTAGCGGGAGCGTTGAGCAGTTCTTC.

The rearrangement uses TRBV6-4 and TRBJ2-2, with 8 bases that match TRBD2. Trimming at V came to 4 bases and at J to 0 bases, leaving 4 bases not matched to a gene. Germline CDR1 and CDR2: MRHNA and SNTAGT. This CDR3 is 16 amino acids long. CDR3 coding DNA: TGTGCCAGCAGTGCCTTTAGCGGGGCGAACACCGGGGAGCTGTTTTTT. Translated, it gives CASSAFSGANTGELFF.

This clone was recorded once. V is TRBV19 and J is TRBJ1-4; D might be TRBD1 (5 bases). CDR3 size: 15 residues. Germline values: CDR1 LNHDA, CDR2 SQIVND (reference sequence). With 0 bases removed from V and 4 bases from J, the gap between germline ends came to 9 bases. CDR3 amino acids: CASSIEEGLNEKLFF. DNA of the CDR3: TGTGCCAGTAGTATAGAGGAGGGGCTTAATGAAAAACTGTTTTTT.

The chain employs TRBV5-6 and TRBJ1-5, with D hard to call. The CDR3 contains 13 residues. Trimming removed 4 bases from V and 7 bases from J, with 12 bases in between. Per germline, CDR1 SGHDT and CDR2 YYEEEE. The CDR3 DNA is TGTGCCAGCAGCGCGGGTGGAGGACAGCCCCAGCATTTT. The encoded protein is CASSAGGGQPQHF. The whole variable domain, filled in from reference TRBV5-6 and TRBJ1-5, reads DAGVTQSPTHLIKTRGQQVTLRCSPKSGHDTVSWYQQALGQGPQFIFQYYEEEERQRGNFPDRFSGHQFPNYSSELNVNALLLGDSALYLCASSAGGGQPQHFGDGTRLSIL.

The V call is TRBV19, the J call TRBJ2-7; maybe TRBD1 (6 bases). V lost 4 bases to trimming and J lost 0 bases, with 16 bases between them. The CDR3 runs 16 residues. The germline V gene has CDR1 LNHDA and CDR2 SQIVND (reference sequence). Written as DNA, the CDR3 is TGTGCCAGTAGTACCCCCAGGGGCGGAAGCTCCTACGAGCAGTACTTC. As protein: CASSTPRGGSSYEQYF.

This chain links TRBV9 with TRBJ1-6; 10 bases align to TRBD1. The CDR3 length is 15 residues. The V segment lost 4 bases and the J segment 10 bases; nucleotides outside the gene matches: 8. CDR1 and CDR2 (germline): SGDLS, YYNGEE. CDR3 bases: TGTGCCAGCAGCTCCCGGACAGGGGGAGACTCACCCCTCCACTTT. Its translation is CASSSRTGGDSPLHF.

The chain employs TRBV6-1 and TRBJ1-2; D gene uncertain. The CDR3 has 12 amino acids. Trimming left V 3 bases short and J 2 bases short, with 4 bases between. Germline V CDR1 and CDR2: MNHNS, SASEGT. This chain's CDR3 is CASSDYNYGYTF. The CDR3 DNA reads TGTGCCAGCAGTGACTACAACTATGGCTACACCTTC.

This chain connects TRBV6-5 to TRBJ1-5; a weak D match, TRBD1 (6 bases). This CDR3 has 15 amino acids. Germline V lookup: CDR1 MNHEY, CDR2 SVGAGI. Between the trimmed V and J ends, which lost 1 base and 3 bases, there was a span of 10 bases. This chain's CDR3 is CASSYLGGSNQPQHF. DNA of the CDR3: TGTGCCAGCAGTTACTTGGGGGGCTCCAATCAGCCCCAGCATTTT.

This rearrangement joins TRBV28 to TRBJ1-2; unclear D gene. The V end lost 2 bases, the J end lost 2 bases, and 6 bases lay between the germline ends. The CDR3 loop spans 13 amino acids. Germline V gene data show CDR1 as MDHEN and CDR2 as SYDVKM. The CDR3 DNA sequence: TGTGCCAGCAGTTTAGGTCAGAACTATGGCTACACCTTC. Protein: CASSLGQNYGYTF.

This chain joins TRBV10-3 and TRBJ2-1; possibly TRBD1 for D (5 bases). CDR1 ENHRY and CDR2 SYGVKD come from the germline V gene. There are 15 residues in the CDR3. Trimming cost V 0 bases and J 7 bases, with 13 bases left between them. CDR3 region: CAISESSGRDNEQFF. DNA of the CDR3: TGTGCCATCAGTGAGTCGAGTGGCAGGGATAATGAGCAGTTCTTC.

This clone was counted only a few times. The CDR3 DNA reads as TGTGCCAGCAGCTTGAAAGCCCCTTCTCTAGCGGGAGGACGCTCCTACGAGCAGTACTTC. Encoded protein: CASSLKAPSLAGGRSYEQYF. The rearrangement links TRBV5-4 to TRBJ2-7; 11 bases line up with TRBD2. Trimming took 1 base from V and 0 from J; bases not matched to a gene: 15. CDR1 is SGHNT, CDR2 YYREEE, per germline (reference sequence). This CDR3 has 20 amino acids.

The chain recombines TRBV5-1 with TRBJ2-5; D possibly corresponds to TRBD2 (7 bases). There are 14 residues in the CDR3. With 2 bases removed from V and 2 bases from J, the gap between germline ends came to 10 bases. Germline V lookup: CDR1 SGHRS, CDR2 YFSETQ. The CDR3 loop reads CASSFRGLQETQYF. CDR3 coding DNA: TGCGCCAGCAGCTTCAGGGGACTACAAGAGACCCAGTACTTC.

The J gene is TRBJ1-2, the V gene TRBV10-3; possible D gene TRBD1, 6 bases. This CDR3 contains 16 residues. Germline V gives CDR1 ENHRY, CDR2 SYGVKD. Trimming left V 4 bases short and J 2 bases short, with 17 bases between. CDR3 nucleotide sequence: TGTGCCATCAGTGGAGGTGGGGGGGGCTTGAACTATGGCTACACCTTC. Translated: CAISGGGGGLNYGYTF.

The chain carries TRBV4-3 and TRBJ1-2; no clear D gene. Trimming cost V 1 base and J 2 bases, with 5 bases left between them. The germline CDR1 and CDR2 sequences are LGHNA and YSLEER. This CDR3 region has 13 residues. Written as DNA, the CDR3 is TGCGCCAGCAGCCAAGCCGGAAACTATGGCTACACCTTC. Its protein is CASSQAGNYGYTF.

The DNA for the CDR3 is TGTGCCAGCAGTGAAATAGGGATCTATGGCTACACCTTC. It specifies CASSEIGIYGYTF. The J gene is TRBJ1-2, the V gene TRBV6-1; no firm D call. Germline V lookup: CDR1 MNHNS, CDR2 SASEGT. V lost 2 bases and J lost 4, with 8 bases in between. This CDR3 spans 13 amino acids.

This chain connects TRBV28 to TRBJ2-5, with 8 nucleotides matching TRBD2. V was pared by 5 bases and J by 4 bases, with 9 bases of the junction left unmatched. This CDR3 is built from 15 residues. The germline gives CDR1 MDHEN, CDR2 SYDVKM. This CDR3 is CASSAMGTSGETQYF. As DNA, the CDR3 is TGTGCCAGCAGTGCTATGGGGACTAGTGGAGAGACCCAGTACTTC. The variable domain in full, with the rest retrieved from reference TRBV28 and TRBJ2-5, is DVKVTQSSRYLVKRTGEKVFLECVQDMDHENMFWYRQDPGLGLRLIYFSYDVKMKEKGDIPEGYSVSREKKERFSLILESASTNQTSMYLCASSAMGTSGETQYFGPGTRLLVL.

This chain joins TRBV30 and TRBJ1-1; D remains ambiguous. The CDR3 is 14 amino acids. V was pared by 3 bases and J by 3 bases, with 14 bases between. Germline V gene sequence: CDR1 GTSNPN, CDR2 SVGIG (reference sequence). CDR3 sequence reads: CAWSSGMTDTEAFF. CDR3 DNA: TGTGCCTGGAGCTCTGGGATGACGGACACTGAAGCTTTCTTT.

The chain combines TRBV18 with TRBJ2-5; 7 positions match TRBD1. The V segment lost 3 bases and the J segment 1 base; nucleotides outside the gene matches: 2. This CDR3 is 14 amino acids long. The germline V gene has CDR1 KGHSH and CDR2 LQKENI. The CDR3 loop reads CASSPDRSQETQYF. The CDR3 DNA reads TGTGCCAGCTCACCGGACAGGAGCCAAGAGACCCAGTACTTC.

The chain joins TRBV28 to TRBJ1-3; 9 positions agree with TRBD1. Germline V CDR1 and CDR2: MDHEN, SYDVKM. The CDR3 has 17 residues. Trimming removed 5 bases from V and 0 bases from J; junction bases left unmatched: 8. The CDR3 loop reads CASSPWGQGNSGNTIYF. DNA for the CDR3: TGTGCCAGCAGTCCATGGGGACAGGGCAACTCTGGAAACACCATATATTTT.

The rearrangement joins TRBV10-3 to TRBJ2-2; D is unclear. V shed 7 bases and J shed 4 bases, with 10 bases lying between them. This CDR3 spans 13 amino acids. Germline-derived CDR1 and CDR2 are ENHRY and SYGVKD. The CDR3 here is CAINEPSTGELFF. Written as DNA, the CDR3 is TGTGCCATCAACGAGCCATCCACCGGGGAGCTGTTTTTT.

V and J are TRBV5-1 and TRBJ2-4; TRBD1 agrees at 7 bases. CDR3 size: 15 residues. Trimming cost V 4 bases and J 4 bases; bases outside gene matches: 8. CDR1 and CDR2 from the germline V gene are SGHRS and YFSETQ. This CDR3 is CASSPTGQKKNIQYF. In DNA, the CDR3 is TGCGCCAGCAGCCCCACGGGACAGAAGAAAAACATTCAGTACTTC.